This is a list of T cell receptor beta chains from one sample in a study of blood T cell repertoires in COVID-19. Method: immunoSEQ multiplex PCR; TCRdb's copy keeps in-frame clones and lacks some. Of some 400,000 clones listed, around 89% are singletons. Input material: peripheral blood. The source of these receptors is a man aged 18-30 years with active or convalescent COVID-19. CDR3s include the opening cysteine and the closing phenylalanine or tryptophan. The order of the fields is CDR3 length, V gene, D gene, J gene, clone size, CDR3 protein, CDR3 DNA. A D gene is named only where the DNA matches it firmly. The size entry is marked missing in some rows and otherwise reads once, few, many or a size class.

14	TRBV6-6	NA	TRBJ1-5	NA	CASSWTQGNQPQHF	TGTGCCAGCAGCTGGACGCAGGGTAATCAGCCCCAGCATTTT
21	TRBV10-3	TRBD2	TRBJ2-4	NA	CAISESTYGLAGNLAKNIQYF	TGTGCCATCAGTGAGTCCACCTACGGGCTAGCGGGGAATCTAGCCAAAAACATTCAGTACTTC
14	TRBV6-2/TRBV6-3	TRBD1	TRBJ1-5	NA	CASSWDRSNQPQHF	TGTGCCAGCAGCTGGGACAGAAGCAATCAGCCCCAGCATTTT
14	TRBV28	NA	TRBJ2-7	NA	CASSPPRGLYEQYF	TGTGCCAGCAGTCCCCCGCGGGGCCTCTACGAGCAGTACTTC
16	TRBV18	NA	TRBJ2-5	NA	CASSPYQGGVQETQYF	TGTGCCAGCTCACCATATCAGGGTGGCGTCCAAGAGACCCAGTACTTC
13	TRBV6-6	NA	TRBJ2-2	NA	CASSKLVTGELFF	TGTGCCAGCAGCAAACTAGTCACCGGGGAGCTGTTTTTT
17	TRBV24-1	TRBD1	TRBJ2-2	NA	CATSPKPGQGVAGELFF	TGTGCCACCAGTCCTAAACCGGGACAGGGCGTAGCCGGGGAGCTGTTTTTT
16	TRBV28	NA	TRBJ1-2	NA	CASSPSRIGGLYGYTF	TGTGCCAGCAGTCCATCTAGGATAGGGGGTCTCTATGGCTACACCTTC
16	TRBV5-6	TRBD1	TRBJ1-2	few	CASSSTGFPLWYGYTF	TGTGCCAGCAGCTCGACAGGGTTTCCCCTTTGGTATGGCTACACCTTC
15	TRBV5-4	NA	TRBJ2-3	NA	CASSFRGAGTDTQYF	TGTGCCAGCAGCTTTCGGGGGGCTGGCACAGATACGCAGTATTTT
15	TRBV28	TRBD1	TRBJ1-5	NA	CASIPGRRGLQPQHF	TGTGCCAGCATCCCGGGACGCAGGGGGTTGCAGCCCCAGCATTTT
14	TRBV7-2	NA	TRBJ2-4	NA	CASSLVGDKNIQYF	TGTGCCAGCAGCTTAGTAGGGGACAAAAACATTCAGTACTTC
15	TRBV19	NA	TRBJ1-5	NA	CASSILAGVNQPQHF	NA
16	TRBV7-8	TRBD1	TRBJ2-5	NA	CASSAGGQGAGWTQYF	TGTGCCAGCAGCGCTGGGGGGCAGGGGGCAGGATGGACCCAGTACTTC
15	TRBV19	NA	TRBJ1-5	NA	CASEEQGRGNQPQHF	TGTGCCAGTGAGGAACAGGGCAGAGGCAATCAGCCCCAGCATTTT
14	TRBV28	TRBD1	TRBJ2-7	NA	CASSSDRALHEQYF	TGTGCCAGCAGTTCGGACAGGGCACTCCACGAGCAGTACTTC
15	TRBV11-1	NA	TRBJ1-3	NA	CASSLRGQRRNTIYF	TGTGCCAGCAGCTTAAGGGGCCAGAGGAGAAACACCATATATTTT
15	TRBV11-2	TRBD2	TRBJ2-5	once	CASSPSGGSQETQYF	TGTGCCAGCAGCCCTAGCGGGGGGTCCCAAGAGACCCAGTACTTC
15	TRBV6-5	TRBD1	TRBJ1-6	NA	CASRPAVGGNSPLHF	TGTGCCAGCAGACCCGCCGTAGGGGGCAATTCACCCCTCCACTTT
13	TRBV4-1	TRBD1	TRBJ1-1	few	CASSRQGDTEAFF	TGCGCCAGCAGCCGTCAGGGGGACACTGAAGCTTTCTTT
15	TRBV7-9	NA	TRBJ1-1	NA	CASSLVYGETTEAFF	TGTGCCAGCAGCTTAGTTTACGGGGAGACCACTGAAGCTTTCTTT
14	TRBV5-1	NA	TRBJ2-2	NA	CASSSEPSTGELFF	TGCGCCAGCAGCTCCGAGCCGAGCACCGGGGAGCTGTTTTTT
15	TRBV19	NA	TRBJ1-2	NA	CASSIPRGPHYGYTF	TGTGCCAGTAGTATCCCCAGGGGTCCTCACTATGGCTACACCTTC
16	TRBV7-8	TRBD1	TRBJ1-1	NA	CASSFGQAGSRTEAFF	TGTGCCAGCAGCTTTGGACAGGCGGGGTCTCGGACTGAAGCTTTCTTT
15	TRBV4-3	NA	TRBJ1-5	NA	CASSQDRQGYMPQHF	TGCGCCAGCAGCCAAGACCGGCAGGGGTATATGCCCCAGCATTTT
15	TRBV7-2	TRBD1	TRBJ1-2	NA	CASSITGTGNYGYTF	TGTGCCAGCAGCATAACCGGGACAGGGAACTATGGCTACACCTTC
17	TRBV10-1	NA	TRBJ1-3	NA	CASSEYVERNSGNTIYF	TGCGCCAGCAGTGAATATGTGGAGCGGAACTCTGGAAACACCATATATTTT
14	TRBV10-3	TRBD1	TRBJ1-3	NA	CAISESSPGGEIYF	TGTGCCATCAGTGAGTCGTCCCCAGGGGGCGAAATATATTTT
11	TRBV4-1	NA	TRBJ1-2	NA	CASSQAGGYTF	TGCGCCAGCAGCCAAGCGGGAGGCTACACCTTC
16	TRBV5-4	TRBD1	TRBJ2-1	NA	CASSPTLKTGGDEQFF	TGTGCCAGCAGCCCGACGCTCAAGACAGGGGGTGATGAGCAGTTCTTC
15	TRBV29-1	TRBD2	TRBJ2-2	NA	CSVWGLAGGPGELFF	TGCAGCGTGTGGGGACTAGCGGGAGGGCCCGGGGAGCTGTTTTTT
17	TRBV27	NA	TRBJ1-6	NA	CASSPNWGGRLNSPLHF	TGTGCCAGCAGTCCAAATTGGGGGGGGCGGTTGAATTCACCCCTCCACTTT
14	TRBV27	NA	TRBJ2-7	NA	CASTPSPGIYEQYF	TGTGCCAGCACTCCTTCCCCAGGCATTTACGAGCAGTACTTC
13	TRBV7-2	NA	TRBJ2-2	NA	CASSLQGHGELFF	TGTGCCAGCAGCCTGCAGGGTCACGGGGAGCTGTTTTTT
16	TRBV3-1/TRBV3-2	NA	TRBJ2-7	NA	CASSQGGGTDSYEQYF	TGTGCCAGCAGCCAAGGTGGCGGGACAGATTCCTACGAGCAGTACTTC
14	TRBV7-2	NA	TRBJ2-7	NA	CASSPGMQAYEQYF	TGTGCCAGCAGCCCCGGGATGCAAGCTTACGAGCAGTACTTC